This TCR beta chain was retrieved from a study of shared clonotypes between healthy human individuals. Study-wide findings and caveats: Shared across a few donors were roughly 4.8% of the naive CD4 clonotypes.

With 3 bases removed from V and 1 base from J, the gap between germline ends came to 16 bases. The CDR3 is made up of 17 amino acids. In germline, CDR1 is MNHEY, CDR2 SMNVEV (reference sequence). In regard to this clone: Its cognate antigen is unknown.

The run depth of the assay was deep. As processed by the authors: Junction-only sequences produced by ImmunoSEQ had no quality scores, so filtering differed. This table comes from immunoSEQ multiplex PCR, and its TCRdb copy is limited to in-frame clones, with some not included. Clonal size and the V and J genes are those of that table, whereas D and trimming came from the DNA. The sample has 1,500,000 or so clones; just under 99% are singletons. Sequenced input: naive CD4+ T cells sorted from blood. Subset meaning: CD45RA+ positively selected. The chain employs TRBV27 and TRBJ2-1; a possible D gene is TRBD1 (6 bases). This receptor was obtained from a man younger than 40 in good health. CDR3 DNA: TGTGCCAGCAGTTTGCTAAGGACAGACAGATCCTACAATGAGCAGTTCTTC. Its translation: CASSLLRTDRSYNEQFF.